A single sample gave rise to the 3 T cell receptor beta chains below, sequenced in a study of T cell repertoires in cytomegalovirus infection. TCRdb reprocessed the reads via MiXCR and lists one record per CDR3 protein. The table records hundreds of thousands of distinct CDR3 sequences, roughly a tenth of them present only once. What was sequenced was PBMCs. These receptors were obtained from a human donor in good health (CMV status not recorded). Some clones in this sample may be carry-over from other donors' samples.

This clonotype was observed a handful of times. The V call is TRBV28, the J call TRBJ2-3; D not certain. The CDR3 spans 13 residues. V was trimmed by 3 bases and J by 6 bases, leaving 10 bases between them. CDR1 is MDHEN, CDR2 SYDVKM, per germline. Written as DNA, the CDR3 is TGTGCCAGCAGTTTCGCCGACGGGGATACGCAGTATTTT. Translated, it gives CASSFADGDTQYF.

This clonotype appeared a few times. The V and J genes are TRBV20-1 and TRBJ1-1; a weak D match, TRBD1 (5 bases). Germline V CDR1 and CDR2: DFQATT, SNEGSKA (reference sequence). The CDR3 extends over 14 amino acids. Trimming took 8 bases from V and 4 from J, leaving 20 bases between them. The CDR3 region is CSTNSRGGATEAFF. The DNA of the CDR3 is TGCAGTACCAATTCCCGGGGGGGTGCCACTGAAGCTTTCTTT.

This clonotype appeared many times. The chain employs TRBV2 and TRBJ1-4; possible D gene TRBD1, 6 bases. Germline V gene data show CDR1 as SNHLY and CDR2 as FYNNEI. CDR3 length equals 15 residues. The V and J ends lost 4 bases and 3 bases respectively, with 12 bases between them. The CDR3 loop is CASSAQGLSNEKLFF. The CDR3 nucleotides read TGTGCCAGCAGTGCTCAGGGGCTTTCTAATGAAAAACTGTTTTTT.